The 25 T cell receptor beta chains presented below share a single source sample, sequenced in a study of cytomegalovirus exposure and HLA in healthy donors (dated 2017 in TCRdb). Library preparation used the immunoSEQ multiplex PCR assay. The multiplex PCR relied on a mix of 60 forward primers for TCR Vbeta segments and 13 reverse primers for TCR Jbeta segments. This is the immuneACCESS table as TCRdb keeps it, with only in-frame sequences that have V and J called. A part of the clones is gone; compared with another copy, unresolved V genes explain less than half, and the rest is unexplained. The sample data list over 50,000 clones, and approximately 72% of these were observed just once. The ten biggest clones cover approximately 50% of the sample. The sample was PBMCs. Source of these receptors: a man in his fifties or sixties in good health and CMV-seropositive.

This clone was counted between two and nine times. V is TRBV28 and J is TRBJ2-2, with 7 bases identical to TRBD2. The CDR3 extends over 15 amino acids. Germline loops: CDR1 MDHEN, CDR2 SYDVKM. The V gene end was trimmed by 8 bases and the J gene end by 1 base; junction bases not matched to a gene: 7. This CDR3 reads CASRFSGGNTGELFF. The DNA of the CDR3 is TGTGCCAGCCGATTCTCGGGAGGGAACACCGGGGAGCTGTTTTTT.

Of note for this clone: This sample includes further DNA sequences coding for the same CDR3. The chain joins TRBV11-3 to TRBJ2-5; D might be TRBD2 (6 bases). The CDR3 length is 16 residues. From germline, CDR1 is SGHNT and CDR2 YENEEA. The V end was cut by 5 bases, the J end by 5 bases, with 21 bases between. CDR3 nucleotides: TGTGCCAGCAGCCAGGGACTCGCGCGGGGTCTCGAGACCCAGTACTTC. Translating gives CASSQGLARGLETQYF. Full variable domain (outside the CDR3, taken from reference TRBV11-3 and TRBJ2-5): EAGVVQSPRYKIIEKKQPVAFWCNPISGHNTLYWYLQNLGQGPELLIRYENEEAVDDSQLPKDRFSAERLKGVDSTLKIQPAELGDSAVYLCASSQGLARGLETQYFGPGTRLLVL.

This chain joins TRBV30 and TRBJ1-2, with D perhaps TRBD1 (5 bases). The ends were cut back, 4 bases at V and 10 bases at J, with 16 bases in the middle. There are 12 residues in the CDR3. Germline-derived CDR1 and CDR2 are GTSNPN and SVGIG (reference sequence). The CDR3 protein is CAWKRDFFDYTF. Here the CDR3 DNA reads TGTGCCTGGAAACGGGACTTCTTCGACTACACCTTC.

V usage is TRBV5-1 and J usage is TRBJ2-7; 7 nucleotides agree with TRBD2. This CDR3 comprises 15 residues. Germline V lookup: CDR1 SGHRS, CDR2 YFSETQ. Trimming at V came to 0 bases and at J to 0 bases, leaving 3 bases not matched to a gene. This chain's CDR3 is CASSLVVAGSYEQYF. For the CDR3, the DNA is TGCGCCAGCAGCTTGGTGGTAGCGGGCTCCTACGAGCAGTACTTC. The full variable domain, with the rest looked up from reference TRBV5-1 and TRBJ2-7, is KAGVTQTPRYLIKTRGQQVTLSCSPISGHRSVSWYQQTPGQGLQFLFEYFSETQRNKGNFPGRFSGRQFSNSRSEMNVSTLELGDSALYLCASSLVVAGSYEQYFGPGTRLTVT.

Turning to this clone: A junction boundary mismatches the germline segment, possibly from a read error. The chain links TRBV9 to TRBJ2-2; 7 bases align to TRBD1. Per germline, CDR1 SGDLS and CDR2 YYNGEE. The CDR3 extends over 16 amino acids. Here the CDR3 reads CAGSVATGTNTGELFF. CDR3 DNA sequence: TGTGCCGGCAGCGTAGCGACAGGGACCAACACCGGGGAGCTGTTTTTT.

The chain has TRBV10-3 and TRBJ2-7, with a possible D match to TRBD1 (5 bases). The length of the CDR3 is 15 residues. Germline V CDR1 and CDR2: ENHRY, SYGVKD. Trimming stripped 0 bases from V and 2 bases from J, with 11 bases between. CDR3 region: CAISESPGSPYEQYF. CDR3 nucleotides: TGTGCCATCAGTGAGTCGCCAGGGTCTCCCTACGAGCAGTACTTC.

V and J are TRBV7-9 and TRBJ2-1; 11 bases fit TRBD2. Germline V gives CDR1 SEHNR, CDR2 FQNEAQ (reference sequence). The CDR3 covers 14 residues. The ends lost 4 bases at V and 7 bases at J; junction bases unmatched: 3. The CDR3 DNA reads TGTGCCAGCAGCTCTAGGACTAGCGGGAATGAGCAGTTCTTC. Protein sequence: CASSSRTSGNEQFF.

This chain uses TRBV5-4 with TRBJ2-3; perhaps TRBD2 as D (5 bases). Per germline, CDR1 SGHNT and CDR2 YYREEE (reference sequence). This CDR3 is 14 amino acids long. The V end was cut by 4 bases, the J end by 1 base, with 10 bases between. CDR3: CASSRVGGTDTQYF. The CDR3 nucleotides are TGTGCCAGCAGCCGCGTCGGGGGCACAGATACGCAGTATTTT.

This clone has just a few counts. V is TRBV23-1 and J is TRBJ1-2; tentative D call: TRBD1 (5 bases). TRBV23-1 is sorted into the ORF group, with uncertain function. The CDR3 runs 16 residues. The ends were cut back, 0 bases at V and 1 base at J, with 12 bases in the middle. The CDR3 protein is CASSQSKGQGNYGYTF. Written as DNA, the CDR3 is TGCGCCAGCAGTCAATCGAAAGGGCAGGGTAACTATGGCTACACCTTC.

This clone was recorded a few times. Other DNA sequences in this specimen translate into the identical CDR3. This chain links TRBV4-1 with TRBJ2-7, with no clear D. The CDR3 has 16 residues. With 0 bases removed from V and 4 bases from J, the gap between germline ends came to 16 bases. Per germline, CDR1 MGHRA and CDR2 YSYEKL. The CDR3 loop is CASSQEAGKGSYEQYF. CDR3 nucleotide sequence: TGCGCCAGCAGCCAAGAAGCAGGAAAAGGCTCATACGAGCAGTACTTC.

The CDR3 region is CASSQGAGTGGNEQFF. The CDR3 DNA reads as TGCGCCAGCAGCCAAGGTGCCGGGACAGGGGGAAATGAGCAGTTCTTC. V gene TRBV4-1 combines with J gene TRBJ2-1; 11 nucleotides match TRBD1. J gave up 7 bases and V 1 base, and 6 bases lay outside the gene matches. The CDR3 has 16 residues. Germline values: CDR1 MGHRA, CDR2 YSYEKL.

The V call is TRBV6-5, the J call TRBJ1-6; D is possibly TRBD1 (5 bases). CDR1 MNHEY and CDR2 SVGAGI come from the germline V gene. The CDR3 runs 13 residues. V shed 6 bases and J shed 8 bases, with 11 bases lying between them. CDR3 region: CASSPQGYSPLHF. DNA of the CDR3: TGTGCCAGCAGCCCCCAGGGTTATTCACCCCTCCACTTT.

The chain combines TRBV6-1 with TRBJ1-5; D ambiguous. The CDR3 has 13 residues. Per germline, CDR1 MNHNS and CDR2 SASEGT. Between the trimmed V and J ends, which lost 6 bases and 9 bases, there was a span of 15 bases. The CDR3 coding sequence is TGTGCCAGCAGCAAAACGGAGGGTGTGCCCCAGCATTTT. It translates to CASSKTEGVPQHF.

The J gene is TRBJ1-6, the V gene TRBV27; D not resolved. Trimming stripped 4 bases from V and 10 bases from J, with 8 bases between. The CDR3 has 12 amino acids. CDR1 MNHEY and CDR2 SMNVEV come from the germline V gene (reference sequence). In DNA form, the CDR3 reads TGTGCCAGCAGTTCCACTCTATCACCCCTCCACTTT. Encoded protein: CASSSTLSPLHF.

The chain employs TRBV27 and TRBJ2-3; 8 positions match TRBD2. This CDR3 comprises 13 residues. Germline CDR1 MNHEY, CDR2 SMNVEV (reference sequence). After removal of 6 bases from V and 5 bases from J, the junction contained 4 bases not matched to a gene. Written as DNA, the CDR3 is TGTGCCAGCAGGGCGGGAGGAGGAGATACGCAGTATTTT. Its protein is CASRAGGGDTQYF.

This chain connects TRBV30 to TRBJ2-1; the D gene is possibly TRBD1 (5 bases). The CDR3 runs to 12 residues. The germline CDR1 and CDR2 sequences are GTSNPN and SVGIG (reference sequence). The CDR3 region is CAGQGAYNEQFF. Written as DNA, the CDR3 is TGTGCTGGACAAGGAGCCTACAATGAGCAGTTCTTC.

The rearrangement links TRBV28 to TRBJ2-2; TRBD1 aligns across 7 bases. J lost 0 bases, V lost 3 bases, and 4 bases had no gene match. The CDR3 loop spans 16 amino acids. Germline V lookup: CDR1 MDHEN, CDR2 SYDVKM. The CDR3 nucleotides are TGTGCCAGCAGTTTGACCGGGACAGCGAACACCGGGGAGCTGTTTTTT. Encoded protein: CASSLTGTANTGELFF. The full variable domain, in which reference TRBV28 and TRBJ2-2 provide the parts outside the CDR3, is DVKVTQSSRYLVKRTGEKVFLECVQDMDHENMFWYRQDPGLGLRLIYFSYDVKMKEKGDIPEGYSVSREKKERFSLILESASTNQTSMYLCASSLTGTANTGELFFGEGSRLTVL.

This chain joins TRBV27 and TRBJ2-7; a weak D match, TRBD1 (5 bases). This CDR3 has 12 residues. Germline-derived CDR1 and CDR2 are MNHEY and SMNVEV (reference sequence). V was pared by 4 bases and J by 6 bases, with 10 bases between. CDR3 protein: CASSSNGAEQYF. Here the CDR3 DNA reads TGTGCCAGCAGTTCAAATGGGGCCGAGCAGTACTTC.

Comments on this clone: At one end the junction does not follow the germline gene, possibly because of a read error. This chain connects TRBV30 to TRBJ1-2; D is perhaps TRBD1 (6 bases). CDR3 length: 14 amino acids. CDR1 is GTSNPN, CDR2 SVGIG, per germline (reference sequence). The CDR3 here is CAWNMGQTLVGSNF. The CDR3 region has the DNA TGTGCCTGGAACATGGGACAAACGTTAGTCGGCTCCAACTTC.

This clone was found a few times. The chain carries TRBV5-1 and TRBJ1-1, with D uncertain. V lost 1 base and J lost 1, with 5 bases in between. The CDR3 is 13 residues long. Germline V lookup: CDR1 SGHRS, CDR2 YFSETQ. CDR3: CASSLRGNTEAFF. The CDR3 DNA sequence: TGCGCCAGCAGCTTGCGGGGGAACACTGAAGCTTTCTTT.

CDR3 amino acids: CASSPPLGTGPVEQYF. The CDR3 nucleotides are TGTGCCAGCAGCCCGCCTCTCGGGACAGGACCTGTAGAGCAGTACTTC. V and J are TRBV5-4 and TRBJ2-7, with 8 bases aligning to TRBD1. Germline V gives CDR1 SGHNT, CDR2 YYREEE (reference sequence). J lost 7 bases, V lost 4 bases, and 16 bases had no gene match. This CDR3 has 16 amino acids.

This clone came up a few times. This CDR3 reads CASSRTGDNEQFF. DNA for the CDR3: TGTGCCAGCAGCAGGACAGGGGACAATGAGCAGTTCTTC. The chain uses TRBV9 and TRBJ2-1, with 9 nucleotides matching TRBD1. This CDR3 comprises 13 residues. After removal of 4 bases from V and 5 bases from J, the junction contained 1 base not matched to a gene. The V gene's germline CDR1 is SGDLS and CDR2 YYNGEE.

CDR3 bases: TGTGCCAGCAGCTTGGGGCAGGGCGCTGGCTACACCTTC. Residues: CASSLGQGAGYTF. This sequence joins TRBV5-8 and TRBJ1-2; weak D call: TRBD1 (5 bases). V lost 0 bases and J 7 bases, leaving 10 bases between the germline ends. The germline gives CDR1 SGHTS, CDR2 YDEGEE. The CDR3 is 13 residues long.

The chain is built from TRBV7-9 and TRBJ1-4; no clear D. Deletions cut 3 bases from V and 8 bases from J, with 13 bases between. Germline assignment: CDR1 SEHNR and CDR2 FQNEAQ (reference sequence). The CDR3 runs to 14 residues. For the CDR3, the DNA is TGTGCCAGCAGCTTCCAGGCCTACTCCGAAAAACTGTTTTTT. As protein: CASSFQAYSEKLFF.

The rearrangement joins TRBV5-1 to TRBJ2-3; 8 nucleotides agree with TRBD1. The CDR3 is 16 residues long. Germline CDR1 SGHRS, CDR2 YFSETQ. J gave up 0 bases and V 4 bases, and 7 bases lay outside the gene matches. The CDR3 sequence is CASSPRTGTSTDTQYF. CDR3 DNA sequence: TGCGCCAGCAGCCCTAGGACAGGGACTAGCACAGATACGCAGTATTTT.